The source of this TCR beta chain is a study of blood T cell repertoires in COVID-19. Study summary: The United States, Italy and Spain supplied acute and convalescent COVID-19 samples. PBMCs, B-cell-depleted T cells, or T cells were the source of the cDNA or gDNA that made up the material.

CDR1 is LGHNA, CDR2 YNFKEQ, per germline. The CDR3 extends over 19 amino acids. Trimming at V came to 0 bases and at J to 3 bases, leaving 15 bases not matched to a gene. In the authors' workflow: For nucleated cells, counts were estimated from reference gene primer amplification. This table comes from immunoSEQ multiplex PCR, and its TCRdb copy is limited to in-frame clones, with some not included. V and J calls and clone size follow that table, whereas D and trimming were derived from the DNA. The profile covers under 150,000 clones, with around four fifths appearing a single time and approximately 25% taken by the ten largest.

This clonotype was obtained from a human donor in a cohort sampled during active COVID-19. The V call is TRBV4-2, the J call TRBJ2-7; TRBD2 matches 9 bases. The sequencing sample was made of peripheral blood. This CDR3 reads CASSQETVSGAGGHYEQYF. In DNA, the CDR3 is TGTGCCAGCAGCCAAGAAACAGTTTCTGGGGCGGGGGGGCACTACGAGCAGTACTTC.